This passage covers 5 T cell receptor beta chains from one sample sequenced in a study of blood T cells in healthy people across ages. Primers used in a second PCR of roughly 6 to 11 cycles were a sample-barcoded 5' primer and a J-beta primer mix. One entry per CDR3 protein, called by TCRdb with MiXCR from the 5' RACE reads. This table holds about 1,500,000 distinct CDR3 sequences, 42% found once. What was sequenced was blood. These receptors were taken from a woman aged 18-30 years in good health.

In this sample, this clonotype turned up a few times. The chain employs TRBV14 and TRBJ1-6; the D gene is possibly TRBD1 (5 bases). Looked up from germline, CDR1 is SGHDN and CDR2 is FVKESK. The CDR3 has 15 amino acids. Trimming shortened V by 5 bases and J by 5 bases, and 13 bases separated the two germline ends. CDR3 sequence: CASSTRGTDNSPLHF. The CDR3 DNA follows: TGTGCCAGCAGCACACGGGGGACGGATAATTCACCCCTCCACTTT.

There are a few counts of this clonotype. The chain links TRBV9 to TRBJ2-5, with D unresolved. V gave up 0 bases and J gave up 5 bases, with 8 bases separating them. The germline CDR1 and CDR2 sequences are SGDLS and YYNGEE. This CDR3 has 13 residues. The CDR3 region has the DNA TGTGCCAGCAGCGTAGTTAGCTTCGAGACCCAGTACTTC. Translation: CASSVVSFETQYF.

The chain couples TRBV20-1 to TRBJ2-7; TRBD2 matches 9 bases. V shed 0 bases and J 2 bases; nucleotides not matched to a gene: 5. Germline CDR1 and CDR2: DFQATT and SNEGSKA (reference sequence). This CDR3 contains 15 residues. Here the CDR3 DNA reads TGCAGTGCTAGAGAACTAGCGGGCGGCGCCTACGAGCAGTACTTC. Its translation: CSARELAGGAYEQYF.

This rearrangement joins TRBV6-1 to TRBJ2-5; 8 bases are shared with TRBD1. V shed 9 bases, J shed 5 bases, and the junction held 14 bases outside the gene matches. CDR1 is MNHNS, CDR2 SASEGT, per germline. The CDR3 sequence is 15 residues long. CDR3 residues: CASSIGQGAVETQYF. As DNA, the CDR3 is TGTGCCAGTTCTATTGGTCAGGGGGCGGTGGAGACCCAGTACTTC.

The rearrangement links TRBV24-1 to TRBJ2-7; perhaps TRBD1 as D (6 bases). Per germline, CDR1 KGHDR and CDR2 SFDVKD. The CDR3 loop spans 14 amino acids. Deletions cut 2 bases from V and 4 bases from J, with 11 bases between. The CDR3 here is CATSDSGTFYEQYF. CDR3 DNA: TGTGCCACCAGTGATTCCGGGACATTTTACGAGCAGTACTTC.